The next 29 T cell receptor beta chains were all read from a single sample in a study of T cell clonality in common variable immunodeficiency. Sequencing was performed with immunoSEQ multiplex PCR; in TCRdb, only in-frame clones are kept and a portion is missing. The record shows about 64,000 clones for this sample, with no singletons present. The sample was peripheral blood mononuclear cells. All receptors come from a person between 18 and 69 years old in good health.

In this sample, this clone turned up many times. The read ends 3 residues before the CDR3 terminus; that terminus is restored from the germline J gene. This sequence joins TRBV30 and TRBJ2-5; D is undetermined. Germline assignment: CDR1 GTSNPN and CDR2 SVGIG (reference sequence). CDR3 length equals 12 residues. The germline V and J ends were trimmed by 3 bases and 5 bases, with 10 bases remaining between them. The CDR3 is CAWRKIGETQYF. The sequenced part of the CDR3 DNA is TGTGCCTGGAGGAAAATCGGGGAGACC.

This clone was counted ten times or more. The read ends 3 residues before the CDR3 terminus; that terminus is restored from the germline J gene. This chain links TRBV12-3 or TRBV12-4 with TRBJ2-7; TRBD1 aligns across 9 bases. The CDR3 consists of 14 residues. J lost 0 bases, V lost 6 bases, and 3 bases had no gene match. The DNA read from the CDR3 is TGTGCCAGCAGCCAGACAGGGGGCTCCTACGAG. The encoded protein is CASSQTGGSYE. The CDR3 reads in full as CASSQTGGSYEQYF.

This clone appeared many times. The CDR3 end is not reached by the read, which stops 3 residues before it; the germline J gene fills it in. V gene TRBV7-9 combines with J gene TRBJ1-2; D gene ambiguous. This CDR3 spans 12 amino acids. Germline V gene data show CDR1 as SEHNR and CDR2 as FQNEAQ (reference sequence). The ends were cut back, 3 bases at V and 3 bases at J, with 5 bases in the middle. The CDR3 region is CASSLADYGYTF. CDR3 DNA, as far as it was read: TGTGCCAGCAGCTTGGCAGACTATGGC.

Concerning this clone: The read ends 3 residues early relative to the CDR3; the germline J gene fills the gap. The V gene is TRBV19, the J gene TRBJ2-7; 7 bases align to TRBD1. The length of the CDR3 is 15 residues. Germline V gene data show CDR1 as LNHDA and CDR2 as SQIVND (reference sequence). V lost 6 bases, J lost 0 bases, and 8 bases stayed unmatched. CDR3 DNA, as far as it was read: TGTGCCAGTAGCACGACAGGGTCCTTCTCCTACGAG. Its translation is CASSTTGSFSYE. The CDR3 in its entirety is CASSTTGSFSYEQYF.

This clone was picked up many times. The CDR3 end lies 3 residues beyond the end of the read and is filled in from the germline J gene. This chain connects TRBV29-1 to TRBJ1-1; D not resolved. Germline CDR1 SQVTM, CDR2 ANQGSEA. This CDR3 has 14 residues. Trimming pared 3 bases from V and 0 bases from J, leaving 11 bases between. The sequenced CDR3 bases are TGCAGCGTTGATCGAGAGAGCCTGAACACTGAA. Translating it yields CSVDRESLNTE. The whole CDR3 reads CSVDRESLNTEAFF.

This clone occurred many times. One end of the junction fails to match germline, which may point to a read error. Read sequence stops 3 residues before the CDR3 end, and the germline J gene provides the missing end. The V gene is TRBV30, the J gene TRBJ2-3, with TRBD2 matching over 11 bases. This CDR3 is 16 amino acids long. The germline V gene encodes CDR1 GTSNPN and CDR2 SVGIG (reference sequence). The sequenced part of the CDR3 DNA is TGTGCCTGGAGTGCCCTTAGCGGGGGGGCGACAGATGCG. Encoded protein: CAWSALSGGATDA. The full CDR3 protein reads CAWSALSGGATDAQYF.

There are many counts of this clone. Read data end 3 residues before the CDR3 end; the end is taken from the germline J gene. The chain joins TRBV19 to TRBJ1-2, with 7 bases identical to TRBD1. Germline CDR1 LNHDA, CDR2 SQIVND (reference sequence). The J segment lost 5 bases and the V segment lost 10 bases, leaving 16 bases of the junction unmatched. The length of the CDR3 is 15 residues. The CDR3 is CATIGMTGLVYGYTF. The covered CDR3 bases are TGTGCCACAATTGGTATGACAGGGCTGGTTTATGGC.

The DNA read from the CDR3 is TGCAGTTCCGACCCCAGGGGGGTATACAATGAG. Its translation: CSSDPRGVYNE. The entire CDR3 protein reads CSSDPRGVYNEQFF. This chain connects TRBV20-1 to TRBJ2-1; D possibly corresponds to TRBD1 (7 bases). The read terminates 3 residues ahead of where the CDR3 ends, so the germline J gene completes it. Germline V gene sequence: CDR1 DFQATT, CDR2 SNEGSKA (reference sequence). The germline V and J ends were trimmed by 8 bases and 4 bases, with 18 bases remaining between them. The CDR3 contains 14 residues.

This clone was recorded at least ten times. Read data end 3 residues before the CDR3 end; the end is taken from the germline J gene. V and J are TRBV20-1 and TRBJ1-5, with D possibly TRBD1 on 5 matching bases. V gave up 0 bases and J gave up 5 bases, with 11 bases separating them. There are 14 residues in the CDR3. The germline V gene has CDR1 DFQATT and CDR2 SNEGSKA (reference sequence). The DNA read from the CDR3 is TGCAGTGCTAGAGACATTCTGGGGCATCAGCCC. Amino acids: CSARDILGHQP. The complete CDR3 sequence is CSARDILGHQPQHF.

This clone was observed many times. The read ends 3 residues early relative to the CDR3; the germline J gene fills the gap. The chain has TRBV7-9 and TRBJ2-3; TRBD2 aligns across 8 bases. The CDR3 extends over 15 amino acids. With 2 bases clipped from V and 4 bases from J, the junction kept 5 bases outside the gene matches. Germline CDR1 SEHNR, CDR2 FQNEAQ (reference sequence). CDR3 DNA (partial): TGTGCCAGCAGCTTAAGCGGGAGTGCGCCAGATACG. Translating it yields CASSLSGSAPDT. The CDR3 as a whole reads CASSLSGSAPDTQYF.

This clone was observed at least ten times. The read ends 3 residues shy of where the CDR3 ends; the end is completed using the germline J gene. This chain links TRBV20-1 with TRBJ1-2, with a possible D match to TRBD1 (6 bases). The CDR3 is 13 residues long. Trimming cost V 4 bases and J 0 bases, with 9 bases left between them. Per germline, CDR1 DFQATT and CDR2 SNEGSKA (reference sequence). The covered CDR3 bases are TGCAGTGCTAAATACAGGGCTAACTATGGC. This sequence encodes CSAKYRANYG. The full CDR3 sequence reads CSAKYRANYGYTF.

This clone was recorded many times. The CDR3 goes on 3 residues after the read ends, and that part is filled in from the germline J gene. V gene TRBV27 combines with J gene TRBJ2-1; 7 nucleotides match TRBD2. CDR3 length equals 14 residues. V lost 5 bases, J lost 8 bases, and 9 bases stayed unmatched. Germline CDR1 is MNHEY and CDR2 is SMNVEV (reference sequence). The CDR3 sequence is CASSPRLAAHEQFF. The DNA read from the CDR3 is TGTGCCAGCAGTCCGCGACTAGCAGCCCATGAG.

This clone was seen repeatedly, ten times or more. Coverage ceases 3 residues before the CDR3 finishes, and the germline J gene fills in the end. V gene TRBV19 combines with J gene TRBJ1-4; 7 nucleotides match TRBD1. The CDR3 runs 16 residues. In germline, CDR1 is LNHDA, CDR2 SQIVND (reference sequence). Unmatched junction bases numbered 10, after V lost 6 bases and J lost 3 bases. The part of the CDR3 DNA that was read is TGTGCCAGTAGCAGACAGGGTATTCTACCTAATGAAAAA. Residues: CASSRQGILPNEK. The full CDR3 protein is CASSRQGILPNEKLFF.

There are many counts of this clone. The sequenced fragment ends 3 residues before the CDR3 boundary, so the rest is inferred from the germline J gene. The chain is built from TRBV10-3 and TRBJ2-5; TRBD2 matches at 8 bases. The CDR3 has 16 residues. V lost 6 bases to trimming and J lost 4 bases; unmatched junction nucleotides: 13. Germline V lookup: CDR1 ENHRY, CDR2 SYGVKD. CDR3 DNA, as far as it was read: TGTGCCATCAGCGAAGGCCGGGGGGGCGTCTCAGAGACC. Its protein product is CAISEGRGGVSET. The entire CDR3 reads CAISEGRGGVSETQYF.

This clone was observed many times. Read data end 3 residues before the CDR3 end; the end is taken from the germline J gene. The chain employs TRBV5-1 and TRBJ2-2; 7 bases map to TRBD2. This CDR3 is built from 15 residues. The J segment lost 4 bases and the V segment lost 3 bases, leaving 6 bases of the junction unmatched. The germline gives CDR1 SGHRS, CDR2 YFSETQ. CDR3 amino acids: CASSYPAGTTGELFF. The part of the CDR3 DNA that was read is TGCGCCAGCAGCTACCCAGCGGGGACCACCGGGGAG.

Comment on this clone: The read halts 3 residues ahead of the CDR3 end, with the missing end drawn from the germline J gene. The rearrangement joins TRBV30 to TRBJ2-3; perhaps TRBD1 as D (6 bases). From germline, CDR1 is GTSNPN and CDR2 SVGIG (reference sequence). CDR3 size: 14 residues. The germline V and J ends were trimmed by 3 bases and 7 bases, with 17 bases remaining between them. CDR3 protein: CAWRWAGARNTQYF. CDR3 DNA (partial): TGTGCCTGGAGGTGGGCAGGGGCAAGGAATACG. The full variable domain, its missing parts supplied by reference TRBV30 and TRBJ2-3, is SQTIHQWPATLVQPVGSPLSLECTVEGTSNPNLYWYRQAAGRGLQLLFYSVGIGQISSEVPQNLSASRPQDRQFILSSKKLLLSDSGFYLCAWRWAGARNTQYFGPGTRLTVL.

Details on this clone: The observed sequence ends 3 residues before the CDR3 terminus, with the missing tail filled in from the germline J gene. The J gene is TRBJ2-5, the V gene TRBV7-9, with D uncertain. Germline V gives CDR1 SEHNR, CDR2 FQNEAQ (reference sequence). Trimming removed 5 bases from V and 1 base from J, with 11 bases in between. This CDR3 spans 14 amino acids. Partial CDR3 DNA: TGTGCCAGCAGCGCGGTTAGGTCCCAAGAGACC. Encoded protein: CASSAVRSQET. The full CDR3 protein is CASSAVRSQETQYF.

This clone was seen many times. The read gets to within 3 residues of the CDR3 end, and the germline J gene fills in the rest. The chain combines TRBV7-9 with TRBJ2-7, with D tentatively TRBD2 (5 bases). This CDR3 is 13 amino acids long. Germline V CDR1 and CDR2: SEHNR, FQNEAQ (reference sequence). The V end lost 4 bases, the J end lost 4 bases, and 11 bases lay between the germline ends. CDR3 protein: CASSSILVYEQYF. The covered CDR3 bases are TGTGCCAGCAGCTCCATACTAGTTTACGAG.

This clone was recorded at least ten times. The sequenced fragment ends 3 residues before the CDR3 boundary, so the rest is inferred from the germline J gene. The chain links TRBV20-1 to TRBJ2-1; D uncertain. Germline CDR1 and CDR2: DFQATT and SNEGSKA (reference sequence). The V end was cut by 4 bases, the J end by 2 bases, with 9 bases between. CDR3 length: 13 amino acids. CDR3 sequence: CSANYPTYNEQFF. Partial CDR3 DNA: TGCAGTGCTAACTACCCCACCTACAATGAG.

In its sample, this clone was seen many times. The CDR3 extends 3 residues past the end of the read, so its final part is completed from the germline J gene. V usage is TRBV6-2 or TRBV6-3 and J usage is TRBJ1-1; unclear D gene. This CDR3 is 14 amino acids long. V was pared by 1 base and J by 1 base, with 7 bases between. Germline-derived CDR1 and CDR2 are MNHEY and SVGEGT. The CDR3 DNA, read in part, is TGTGCCAGCAGTTACTTGATGGCGAACACTGAA. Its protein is CASSYLMANTE. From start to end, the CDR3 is CASSYLMANTEAFF.

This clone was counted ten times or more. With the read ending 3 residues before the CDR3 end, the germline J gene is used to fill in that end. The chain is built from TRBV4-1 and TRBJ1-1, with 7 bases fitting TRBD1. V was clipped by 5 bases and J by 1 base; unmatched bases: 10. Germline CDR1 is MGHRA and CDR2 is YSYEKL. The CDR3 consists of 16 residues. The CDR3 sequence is CASSAYTGTANTEAFF. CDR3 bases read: TGCGCCAGCAGCGCGTATACCGGGACAGCGAACACTGAA.

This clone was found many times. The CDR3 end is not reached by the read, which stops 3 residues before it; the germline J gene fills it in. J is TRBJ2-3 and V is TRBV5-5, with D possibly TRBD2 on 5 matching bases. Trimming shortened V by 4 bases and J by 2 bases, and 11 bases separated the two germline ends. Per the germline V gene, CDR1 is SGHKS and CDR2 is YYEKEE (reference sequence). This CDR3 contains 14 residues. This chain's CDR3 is CASSDYGVTDTQYF. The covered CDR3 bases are TGTGCCAGCAGCGACTACGGGGTCACAGATACG.

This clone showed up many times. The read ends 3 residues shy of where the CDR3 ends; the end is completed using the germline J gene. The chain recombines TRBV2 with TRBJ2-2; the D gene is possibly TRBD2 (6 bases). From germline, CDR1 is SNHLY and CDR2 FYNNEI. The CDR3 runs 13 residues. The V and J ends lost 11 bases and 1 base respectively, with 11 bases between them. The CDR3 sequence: CASQGLNTGELFF. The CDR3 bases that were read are TGTGCCTCTCAGGGACTGAACACCGGGGAG.

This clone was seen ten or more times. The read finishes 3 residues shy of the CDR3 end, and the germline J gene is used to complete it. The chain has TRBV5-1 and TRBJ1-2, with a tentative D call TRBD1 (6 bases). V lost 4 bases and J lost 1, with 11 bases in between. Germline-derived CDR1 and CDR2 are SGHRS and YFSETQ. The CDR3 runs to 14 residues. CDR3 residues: CASSLGGSNYGYTF. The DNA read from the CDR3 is TGCGCCAGCAGCCTGGGGGGCAGTAACTATGGC. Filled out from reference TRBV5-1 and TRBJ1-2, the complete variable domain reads KAGVTQTPRYLIKTRGQQVTLSCSPISGHRSVSWYQQTPGQGLQFLFEYFSETQRNKGNFPGRFSGRQFSNSRSEMNVSTLELGDSALYLCASSLGGSNYGYTFGSGTRLTVV.

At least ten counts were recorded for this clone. The covered CDR3 bases are TGCGCCAGCAGCTACCACACAATCCCCAATGAG. Protein product: CASSYHTIPNE. The CDR3 reads in full as CASSYHTIPNEQFF. The chain couples TRBV5-1 to TRBJ2-1; D gene ambiguous. The read falls 3 residues short of the CDR3 end, and the missing part is taken from the germline J gene. Germline-derived CDR1 and CDR2 are SGHRS and YFSETQ. The ends were cut back, 3 bases at V and 6 bases at J, with 13 bases in the middle. The CDR3 extends over 14 amino acids. Full variable domain (remainder filled in from reference TRBV5-1 and TRBJ2-1): KAGVTQTPRYLIKTRGQQVTLSCSPISGHRSVSWYQQTPGQGLQFLFEYFSETQRNKGNFPGRFSGRQFSNSRSEMNVSTLELGDSALYLCASSYHTIPNEQFFGPGTRLTVL.

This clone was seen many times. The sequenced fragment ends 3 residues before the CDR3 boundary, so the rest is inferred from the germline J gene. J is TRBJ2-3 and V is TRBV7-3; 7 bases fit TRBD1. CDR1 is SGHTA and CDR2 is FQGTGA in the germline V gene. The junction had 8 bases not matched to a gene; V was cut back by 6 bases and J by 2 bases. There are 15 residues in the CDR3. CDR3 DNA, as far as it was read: TGTGCCAGCAGTCAGGGACAGCTCAACACAGATACG. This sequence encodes CASSQGQLNTDT. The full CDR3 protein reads CASSQGQLNTDTQYF. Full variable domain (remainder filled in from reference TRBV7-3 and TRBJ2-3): GAGVSQTPSNKVTEKGKYVELRCDPISGHTALYWYRQSLGQGPEFLIYFQGTGAADDSGLPNDRFFAVRPEGSVSTLKIQRTERGDSAVYLCASSQGQLNTDTQYFGPGTRLTVL.

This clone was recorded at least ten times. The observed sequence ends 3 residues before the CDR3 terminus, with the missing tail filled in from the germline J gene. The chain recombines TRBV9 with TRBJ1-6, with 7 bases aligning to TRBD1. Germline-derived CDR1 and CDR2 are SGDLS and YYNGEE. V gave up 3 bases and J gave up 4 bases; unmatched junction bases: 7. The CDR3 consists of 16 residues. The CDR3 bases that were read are TGTGCCAGCAGCGATCCGGGACAGACTTATAATTCACCC. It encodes CASSDPGQTYNSP. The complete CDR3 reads CASSDPGQTYNSPLHF.

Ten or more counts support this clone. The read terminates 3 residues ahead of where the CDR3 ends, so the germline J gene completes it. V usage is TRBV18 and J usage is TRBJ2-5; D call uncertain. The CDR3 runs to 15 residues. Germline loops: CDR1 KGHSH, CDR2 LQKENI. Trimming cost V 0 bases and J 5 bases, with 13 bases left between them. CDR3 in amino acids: CASSPPNRKSETQYF. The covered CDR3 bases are TGTGCCAGCTCACCACCCAACAGAAAGAGCGAGACC.

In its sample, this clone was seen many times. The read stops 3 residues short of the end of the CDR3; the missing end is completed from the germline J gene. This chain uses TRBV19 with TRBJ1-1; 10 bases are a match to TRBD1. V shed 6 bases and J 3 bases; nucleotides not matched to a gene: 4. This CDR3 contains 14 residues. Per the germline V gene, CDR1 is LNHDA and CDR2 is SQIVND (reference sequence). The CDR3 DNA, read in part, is TGTGCCAGTAGGGCGACAGGGGGCCACACTGAA. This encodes CASRATGGHTE. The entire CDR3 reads CASRATGGHTEAFF.